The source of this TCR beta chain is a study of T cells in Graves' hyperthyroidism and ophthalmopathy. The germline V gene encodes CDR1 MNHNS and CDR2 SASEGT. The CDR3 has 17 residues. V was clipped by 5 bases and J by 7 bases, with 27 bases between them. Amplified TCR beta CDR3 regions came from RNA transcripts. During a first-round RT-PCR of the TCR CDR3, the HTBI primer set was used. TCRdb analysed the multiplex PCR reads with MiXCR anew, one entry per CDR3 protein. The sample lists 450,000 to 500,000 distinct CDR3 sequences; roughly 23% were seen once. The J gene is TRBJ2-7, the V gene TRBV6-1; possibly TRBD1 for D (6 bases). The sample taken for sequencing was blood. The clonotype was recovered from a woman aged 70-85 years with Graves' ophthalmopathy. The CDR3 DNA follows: TGTGCCAGCAGTCAGATCAGGACAGTTACCGGTCGTGGAGAGCAGTACTTC. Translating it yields CASSQIRTVTGRGEQYF.